This T cell receptor (beta chain) originates from a study of CD8 T cells in Susac syndrome. V lost 1 base and J 7 bases, leaving 19 bases between the germline ends. Germline CDR1 is GTSNPN and CDR2 is SVGIG (reference sequence). The CDR3 totals 15 residues. This clonotype was seen just once. Random hexamers served to reverse transcribe roughly 0.45 to 1 ug RNA. TCRdb re-called the immunoSEQ multiplex PCR reads with MiXCR, one entry per CDR3 protein. The top ten clones hold around 0.13% of a sample with 150,000 to 200,000 distinct CDR3 sequences, over 85% of them seen once. The receptor was derived from a human donor in good health. V is TRBV30 and J is TRBJ1-1, with TRBD1 as a possible D gene (6 bases). The specimen was CD4+ T cells from PBMCs. The CDR3 protein is CAWSAPNTGRGEAFF. The CDR3 bases are TGTGCCTGGAGTGCTCCAAATACAGGGAGGGGTGAAGCTTTCTTT.